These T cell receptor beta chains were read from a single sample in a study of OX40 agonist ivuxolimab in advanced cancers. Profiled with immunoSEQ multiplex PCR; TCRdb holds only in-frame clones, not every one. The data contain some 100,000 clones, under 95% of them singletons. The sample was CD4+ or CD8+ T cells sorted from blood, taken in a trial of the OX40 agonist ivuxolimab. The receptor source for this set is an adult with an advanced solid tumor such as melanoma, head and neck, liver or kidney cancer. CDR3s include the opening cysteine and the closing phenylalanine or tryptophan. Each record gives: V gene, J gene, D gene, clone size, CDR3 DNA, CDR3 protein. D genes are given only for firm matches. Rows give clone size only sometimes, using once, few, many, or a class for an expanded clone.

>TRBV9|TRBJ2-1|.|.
TGTGCCAGCAGCGTAGGCGGGACCCTATACAATGAGCAGTTCTTC
CASSVGGTLYNEQFF
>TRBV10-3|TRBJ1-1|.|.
TGTGCCATCCGACAGGAGTTTGAAGCTTTCTTT
CAIRQEFEAFF
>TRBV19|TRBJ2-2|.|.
TGTGCCAGTAGCCCCCGGAGAGGGAGTACCGGGGAGCTGTTTTTT
CASSPRRGSTGELFF
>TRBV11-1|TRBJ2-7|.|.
TGTGCCAGCAGCACTGGGGGCGGCGAGCAGTACTTC
CASSTGGGEQYF
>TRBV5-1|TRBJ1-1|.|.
TGCGCCAGCAGCCCCTCTGGCTGGGCGGCCACTGAAGCTTTCTTT
CASSPSGWAATEAFF
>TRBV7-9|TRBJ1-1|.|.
TGTGCCAGCAGCCCAACCGACTGGGATACTGAAGCTTTCTTT
CASSPTDWDTEAFF
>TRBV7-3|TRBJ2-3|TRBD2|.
TGTGCCAGCAGCCTTCAACCGGGACTAGGAGGCACAGATACGCAGTATTTT
CASSLQPGLGGTDTQYF
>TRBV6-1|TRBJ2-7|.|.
TGTGCCAGCAATCGGGGCAGGGGATCCTACGAGCAGTACTTC
CASNRGRGSYEQYF
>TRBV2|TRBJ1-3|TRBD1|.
TGTGCCAGCAGGACAGGGTACTCTGGAAACACCATATATTTT
CASRTGYSGNTIYF
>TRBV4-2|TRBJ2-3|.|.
TGTGCCAGCAGCCAAGTAGTAGCGGAAAAAGATACGCAGTATTTT
CASSQVVAEKDTQYF
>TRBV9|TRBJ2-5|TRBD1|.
TGTGCCAGCAGCGCGACAGGGGGCTGGGAAGAGACCCAGTACTTC
CASSATGGWEETQYF
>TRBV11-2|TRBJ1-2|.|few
TGTGCCAGCAGCTTGGACCTGGGTTATGGCTACACCTTC
CASSLDLGYGYTF
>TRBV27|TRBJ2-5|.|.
TGTGCCAGCAGTCCACGGTGGACAGAGACCCAGTACTTC
CASSPRWTETQYF
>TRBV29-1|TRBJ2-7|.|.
TGCAGCGTGGTAAGGGGGTCCTCCACCTACGAGCAGTACTTC
CSVVRGSSTYEQYF
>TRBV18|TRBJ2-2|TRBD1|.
TGTGCCAGCTCATGGACAGGGGATTCCACCGGGGAGCTGTTTTTT
CASSWTGDSTGELFF
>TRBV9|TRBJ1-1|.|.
TGTGCCAGCACACGATTAGGGCAGTCGAACACTGAAGCTTTCTTT
CASTRLGQSNTEAFF
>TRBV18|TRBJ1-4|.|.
TGTGCCAGCTCACCACAGGGTGGGGTGAATGAAAAACTGTTTTTT
CASSPQGGVNEKLFF
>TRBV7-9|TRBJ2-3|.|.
TGTGCCAGCAGCTCCCAAGGCCGGGACACCCCTTGTTTT
CASSSQGRDTPCF
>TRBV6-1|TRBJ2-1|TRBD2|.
TGTGCCAGCAGTGAAAATGGGGCGGGAGGGTACAATGAGCAGTTCTTC
CASSENGAGGYNEQFF
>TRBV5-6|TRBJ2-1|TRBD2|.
TGTGCCAGCAGGACTAGCGGAGAGCAGTTCTTC
CASRTSGEQFF
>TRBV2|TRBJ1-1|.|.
TGTGCCAGCAGCGACTTCGGCACTGAAGCTTTCTTT
CASSDFGTEAFF
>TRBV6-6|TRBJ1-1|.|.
TGTGCCAGCAGTAACAGGGATAAGACTGAAGCTTTCTTT
CASSNRDKTEAFF
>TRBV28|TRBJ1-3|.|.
TGTGCCAGCAGTCCCTGGACGCTGCTCAATGGAAACACCATATATTTT
CASSPWTLLNGNTIYF
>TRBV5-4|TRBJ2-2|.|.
TGTGCCAGCAGCCCCCAGTTGAGCACCGGGGAGCTGTTTTTT
CASSPQLSTGELFF
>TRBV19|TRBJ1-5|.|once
TGTGCCAGTAGTATTGAAACAGGGAATCAGCCCCAGCATTTT
CASSIETGNQPQHF
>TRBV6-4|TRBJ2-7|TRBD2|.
TGTGCCACCCCCAGGTTAGCGGGAGCGTCCGAGCAGTACTTC
CATPRLAGASEQYF
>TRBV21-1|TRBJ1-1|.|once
TGTGCCAGCAGCAAAACTGAGGGGGGACACATGAACACTGAAGCTTTCTTT
CASSKTEGGHMNTEAFF
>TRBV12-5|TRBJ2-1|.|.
TGTGCTAGTGGTTTGGTACCTAGAAATGCGGGGAATGAGCAGTTCTTC
CASGLVPRNAGNEQFF
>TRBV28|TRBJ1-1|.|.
TGTGCCAGCCGTCGGGTGGAAAGCACTGAAGCTTTCTTT
CASRRVESTEAFF
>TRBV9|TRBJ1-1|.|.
TGTGCCAGCAGCCATAGTGGCGGGGGAGGTAACACTGAAGCTTTCTTT
CASSHSGGGGNTEAFF
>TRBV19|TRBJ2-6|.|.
TGTGCCAGTAGTATGGTGGGGGCAAGGGGCCCTGGGGCCAACGTCCTGACTTTC
CASSMVGARGPGANVLTF
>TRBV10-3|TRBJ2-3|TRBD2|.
TGTGCCACCGGCGGCGGGAGGGGGACAGATACGCAGTATTTT
CATGGGRGTDTQYF